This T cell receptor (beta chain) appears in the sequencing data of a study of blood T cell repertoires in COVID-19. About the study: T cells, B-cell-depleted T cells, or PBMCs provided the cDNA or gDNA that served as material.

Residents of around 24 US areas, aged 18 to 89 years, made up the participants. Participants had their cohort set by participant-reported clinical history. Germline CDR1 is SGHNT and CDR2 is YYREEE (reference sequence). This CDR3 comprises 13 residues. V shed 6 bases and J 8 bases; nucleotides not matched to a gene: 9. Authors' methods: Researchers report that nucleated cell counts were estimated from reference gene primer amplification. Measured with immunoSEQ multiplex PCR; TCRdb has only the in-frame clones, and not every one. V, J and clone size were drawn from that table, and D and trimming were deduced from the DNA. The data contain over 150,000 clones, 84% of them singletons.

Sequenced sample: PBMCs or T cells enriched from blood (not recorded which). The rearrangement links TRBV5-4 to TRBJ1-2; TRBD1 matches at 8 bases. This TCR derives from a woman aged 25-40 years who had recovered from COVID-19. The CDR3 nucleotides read TGTGCCAGCACCTCGGACAGGGTATACGGCTACACCTTC. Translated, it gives CASTSDRVYGYTF.